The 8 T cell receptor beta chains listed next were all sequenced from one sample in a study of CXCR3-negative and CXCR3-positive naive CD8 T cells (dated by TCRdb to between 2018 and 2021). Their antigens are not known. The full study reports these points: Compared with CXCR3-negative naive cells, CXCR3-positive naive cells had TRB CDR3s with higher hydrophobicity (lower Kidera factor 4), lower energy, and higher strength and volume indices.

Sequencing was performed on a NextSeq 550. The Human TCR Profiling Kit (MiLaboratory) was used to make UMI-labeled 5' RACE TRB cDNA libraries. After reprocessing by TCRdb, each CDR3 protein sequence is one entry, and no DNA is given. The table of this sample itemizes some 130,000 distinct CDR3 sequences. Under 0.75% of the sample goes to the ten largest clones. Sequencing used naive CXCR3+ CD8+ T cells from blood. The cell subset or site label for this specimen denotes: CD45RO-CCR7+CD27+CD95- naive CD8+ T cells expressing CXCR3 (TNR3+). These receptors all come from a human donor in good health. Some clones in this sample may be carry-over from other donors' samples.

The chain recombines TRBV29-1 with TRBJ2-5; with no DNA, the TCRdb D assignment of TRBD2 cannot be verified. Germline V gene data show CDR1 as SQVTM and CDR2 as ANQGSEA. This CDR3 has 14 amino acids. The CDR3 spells CSADLAENQETQYF.

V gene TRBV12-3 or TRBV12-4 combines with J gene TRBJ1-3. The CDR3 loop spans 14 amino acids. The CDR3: CASSFASSGNTIYF.

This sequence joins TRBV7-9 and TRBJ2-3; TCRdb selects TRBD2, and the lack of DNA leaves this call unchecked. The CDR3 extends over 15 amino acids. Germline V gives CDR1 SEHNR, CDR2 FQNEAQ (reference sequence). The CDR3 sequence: CASSFLLAGDDTQYF.

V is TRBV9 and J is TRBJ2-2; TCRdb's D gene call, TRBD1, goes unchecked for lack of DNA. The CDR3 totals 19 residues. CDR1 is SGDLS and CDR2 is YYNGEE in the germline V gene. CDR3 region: CASSTRDRGTYFDTGELFF.

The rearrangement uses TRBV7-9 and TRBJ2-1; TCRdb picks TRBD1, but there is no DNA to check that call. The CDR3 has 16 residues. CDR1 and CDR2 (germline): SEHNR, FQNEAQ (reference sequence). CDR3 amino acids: CASSFPGDPSYNEQFF.

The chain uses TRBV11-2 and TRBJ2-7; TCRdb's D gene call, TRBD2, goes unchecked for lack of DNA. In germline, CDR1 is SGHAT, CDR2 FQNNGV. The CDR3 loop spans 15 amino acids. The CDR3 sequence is CASSLEGGRDYEQYF.

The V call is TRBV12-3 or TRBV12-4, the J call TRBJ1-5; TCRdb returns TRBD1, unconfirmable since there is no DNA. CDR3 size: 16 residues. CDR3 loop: CASSFNGGEQDQPQHF.

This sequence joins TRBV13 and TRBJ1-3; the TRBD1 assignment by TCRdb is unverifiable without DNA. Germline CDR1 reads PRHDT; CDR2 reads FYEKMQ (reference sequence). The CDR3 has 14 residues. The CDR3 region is CASSLGRARNTIYF.